Listed below are T cell receptor beta chains from one sample, sequenced in a study of CD8+CD57+ T cells in acquired aplastic anemia. Each CDR3 protein is one row after TCRdb ran MiXCR on the reads. The data show 150,000 to 200,000 distinct CDR3 sequences, around 60% seen once. The sample taken for sequencing was sorted CD4+, CD8+, or CD8+CD57+ T cells (not recorded which) from PBMCs. These receptors originate from a human donor in good health. CDR3s include the opening cysteine and the closing phenylalanine or tryptophan. A D gene is named only where the DNA matches it firmly. Not every row has a clone size; where given, it reads once, few, many or a size class.

V gene,D gene,J gene,clone size,CDR3 protein,CDR3 DNA
TRBV12-3/TRBV12-4,TRBD2,TRBJ2-2,few,CASSLDPTSGSGFSTGELFF,TGTGCCAGCAGTCTCGATCCAACTAGCGGGAGCGGGTTTAGCACCGGGGAGCTGTTTTTT
TRBV20-1,.,TRBJ2-7,few,CSARPGGSYEQYF,TGCAGTGCTAGGCCCGGGGGCTCCTACGAGCAGTACTTC
TRBV9,.,TRBJ2-2,.,CASSPRSTGELFF,TGTGCCAGCAGCCCCCGCAGCACCGGGGAGCTGTTTTTT
TRBV10-3,.,TRBJ2-5,few,CAASGGAGYQETQYF,TGTGCCGCTTCGGGTGGGGCAGGGTACCAAGAGACCCAGTACTTC
TRBV20-1,.,TRBJ2-7,many,CSARRVGEQYF,TGCAGTGCTAGACGGGTTGGGGAGCAGTACTTC
TRBV7-6,.,TRBJ2-2,once,CASARAGELFF,TGTGCCAGCGCCAGGGCCGGGGAGCTGTTTTTT
TRBV15,TRBD2,TRBJ2-1,.,CAASSLLAGGPNEQFF,TGTGCCGCCAGCAGTTTACTAGCGGGAGGGCCAAATGAGCAGTTCTTC
TRBV7-9,.,TRBJ1-2,many,CASSLESSNYGYTF,TGTGCCAGCAGCTTAGAGTCGTCTAACTATGGCTACACCTTC
TRBV5-6,.,TRBJ2-7,few,CASSLAGREQYF,TGTGCCAGCAGCTTGGCGGGACGCGAGCAGTACTTC
TRBV5-1,TRBD1,TRBJ2-3,.,CASSQRQGANEQYF,TGCGCCAGCAGCCAAAGGCAGGGGGCAAATGAGCAGTATTTT
TRBV27,.,TRBJ2-5,few,CASSFLPGRVLETQYF,TGTGCCAGCAGTTTCCTCCCGGGACGGGTGCTGGAGACCCAGTACTTC
TRBV14,.,TRBJ2-3,.,CASSPLGQRGGPDTQYF,TGTGCCAGCAGCCCCCTAGGGCAGCGAGGAGGGCCAGATACGCAGTATTTT
TRBV19,TRBD2,TRBJ2-1,.,CASSILLADYNEQFF,TGTGCCAGTAGTATCCTACTAGCGGACTACAATGAGCAGTTCTTC
TRBV7-3,.,TRBJ2-5,.,CASSLGGPGRQETQYF,TGTGCCAGCAGCTTAGGGGGGCCAGGGCGACAAGAGACCCAGTACTTC
TRBV2,.,TRBJ2-1,.,CASSRSRVDEQFF,TGTGCCAGCAGCCGCTCCAGGGTAGATGAGCAGTTCTTC
TRBV5-6,.,TRBJ1-4,.,CASSLHGGGAGTLFF,TGTGCCAGCAGCTTGCACGGGGGGGGAGCCGGAACACTGTTTTTT
TRBV15,.,TRBJ2-7,.,CATSRVGVIDEQYF,TGTGCCACCAGCAGAGTTGGGGTCATCGACGAGCAGTACTTC
TRBV9,.,TRBJ1-2,.,CASSPNAYGYTF,TGTGCCAGCAGCCCAAATGCGTATGGCTACACCTTC
TRBV4-3,.,TRBJ2-1,.,CASRRDVGTNNEQFF,TGCGCCAGCAGGAGAGATGTGGGGACAAACAATGAGCAGTTCTTC
TRBV7-3,TRBD1,TRBJ1-6,few,CASWTGGSPLHF,TGTGCCAGCTGGACAGGGGGGTCACCCCTCCACTTT
TRBV4-1,TRBD1,TRBJ2-1,many,CASSLPPHRGPLNNEQFF,TGCGCCAGCAGCCTACCTCCGCACAGGGGCCCCTTGAACAATGAGCAGTTCTTC
TRBV10-3,.,TRBJ2-7,.,CASSKQGLSYEQYF,TGTGCCAGCAGTAAACAGGGTTTGTCCTACGAGCAGTACTTC
TRBV7-2,.,TRBJ1-2,.,CASSQYGYTF,TGTGCCAGCAGCCAATATGGCTACACCTTC
TRBV9,.,TRBJ2-1,once,CASSVGGEADEQFF,TGTGCCAGCAGCGTCGGCGGGGAGGCGGATGAGCAGTTCTTC
TRBV10-3,.,TRBJ1-3,.,CAISVTENSGNTIYF,TGTGCCATCAGTGTTACAGAAAACTCTGGAAACACCATATATTTT
TRBV2,.,TRBJ1-6,.,CASSPRTGGNSPLHF,TGTGCCAGCAGTCCCAGGACGGGTGGGAATTCACCCCTCCACTTT
TRBV7-7,.,TRBJ2-5,.,CASSSSLAGETQYF,TGTGCCAGCAGCTCCAGCCTAGCAGGAGAGACCCAGTACTTC
TRBV2,.,TRBJ2-4,many,CASSGDRSGAKNIQYF,TGTGCCAGCAGTGGAGACAGGTCGGGAGCAAAAAACATTCAGTACTTC
TRBV15,.,TRBJ1-1,.,CATSRDLQSAEAFF,TGTGCCACCAGCAGAGATCTACAAAGCGCTGAAGCTTTCTTT
TRBV29-1,TRBD2,TRBJ2-1,many,CSVRLAAYNEQFF,TGCAGCGTTAGGCTAGCGGCCTACAATGAGCAGTTCTTC
TRBV7-9,TRBD1,TRBJ1-3,.,CASSKGQGSTGNTIYF,TGTGCCAGCAGCAAAGGACAGGGGTCCACTGGAAACACCATATATTTT
TRBV24-1,.,TRBJ2-3,few,CATRPPNTDTQYF,TGTGCCACCAGGCCACCCAACACAGATACGCAGTATTTT
TRBV19,.,TRBJ2-3,.,CASSIVGTDTQYF,TGTGCCAGTAGTATAGTAGGCACAGATACGCAGTATTTT
TRBV12-3/TRBV12-4,.,TRBJ2-7,.,CASSRGYEQYF,TGTGCCAGCAGCCGGGGCTACGAGCAGTACTTC
TRBV3-1,TRBD2,TRBJ2-7,.,CASSQELAGYEQYF,TGTGCCAGCAGCCAAGAACTAGCGGGCTACGAGCAGTACTTC
TRBV5-1,TRBD1,TRBJ1-2,.,CASSTGQGSIYGYTF,TGCGCCAGCAGCACTGGACAGGGTAGTATCTATGGCTACACCTTC
TRBV29-1,.,TRBJ2-6,.,CSVHSSGANVLTF,TGCAGCGTTCACAGCTCTGGGGCCAACGTCCTGACTTTC
TRBV20-1,.,TRBJ1-5,many,CSANPGISNQPQHF,TGCAGTGCTAACCCAGGAATTAGCAATCAGCCCCAGCATTTT
TRBV27,TRBD1,TRBJ2-2,few,CASSLVGTAKRELFF,TGTGCCAGCAGTTTAGTCGGGACAGCCAAGAGGGAGCTGTTTTTT
TRBV5-1,TRBD1,TRBJ2-7,.,CASSYARGPTNEQYF,TGCGCCAGCAGTTATGCTAGGGGGCCTACGAATGAGCAGTACTTC
TRBV20-1,.,TRBJ2-6,.,CSARLPNEANVLTF,TGCAGTGCTAGATTACCAAACGAGGCCAACGTCCTGACTTTC
TRBV25-1,TRBD1,TRBJ1-2,.,CAKHRWRGPANYGYTF,TGTGCCAAACACCGGTGGAGGGGGCCTGCTAACTATGGCTACACCTTC
TRBV4-1,TRBD2,TRBJ2-2,many,CASSQATSGSVGELFF,TGCGCCAGCAGCCAAGCGACTAGCGGGAGTGTCGGGGAGCTGTTTTTT
TRBV9,TRBD1,TRBJ1-5,.,CASSGGQEYQPQHF,TGTGCCAGCAGCGGCGGACAGGAGTATCAGCCCCAGCATTTT
TRBV10-3,.,TRBJ1-1,.,CAISRYGNMNTEAFF,TGTGCCATCAGTCGGTACGGCAACATGAACACTGAAGCTTTCTTT
TRBV6-2/TRBV6-3,.,TRBJ1-1,once,CASSYEKGSLNTEAFF,TGTGCCAGCAGTTACGAGAAAGGGTCATTGAACACTGAAGCTTTCTTT
TRBV2,TRBD2,TRBJ2-2,once,CASSVLAGGAGELFF,TGTGCCAGCAGTGTTCTAGCGGGGGGAGCTGGGGAGCTGTTTTTT
TRBV20-1,.,TRBJ2-6,few,CSARGSGANVLTF,TGCAGTGCCCGGGGCTCTGGGGCCAACGTCCTGACTTTC
TRBV7-2,.,TRBJ2-7,.,CASSTTGYEQYF,TGTGCCAGCAGCACGACAGGTTACGAGCAGTACTTC
TRBV20-1,TRBD1,TRBJ1-2,.,CSAPGQGYGYTF,TGCAGTGCTCCTGGACAGGGGTATGGCTACACCTTC
TRBV24-1,.,TRBJ2-1,.,CATSDPSTSYNEQFF,TGTGCCACCAGTGACCCCTCGACTAGTTACAATGAGCAGTTCTTC
TRBV5-6,.,TRBJ2-1,.,CASSFLDNEQFF,TGTGCCAGCAGCTTCTTAGACAATGAGCAGTTCTTC